Presented here are 7 T cell receptor beta chains from one specimen sequenced in a study of beta chain features in type 1 diabetes. General study findings and limits: Within each of all four CD4+ subsets, Type 1 diabetes patients had TCRB CDR3s that were moderately but significantly shorter.

No antigen is known for these receptors. Isolated RNA was reverse transcribed in full, so expressed TCRB transcripts were sequenced. The data were produced by immunoSEQ multiplex PCR, yet TCRdb's version contains in-frame clones alone and is incomplete. Here the sample spans 600,000 to 750,000 clones, about an eighth being singletons. Sequenced: naive CD4+ T cells from blood. The receptors stem from a man aged 25 to 40 with type 1 diabetes.

Worth noting for this clone: At the DNA level, this CDR3 is encoded by other sequences in the same sample as well. J is TRBJ1-5 and V is TRBV19; no clear D. The CDR3 length is 11 residues. In germline, CDR1 is LNHDA, CDR2 SQIVND (reference sequence). The V end was cut by 8 bases, the J end by 4 bases, with 6 bases between. The CDR3 nucleotides are TGTGCCAGTGGGGTTAATCAGCCCCAGCATTTT. Its protein product is CASGVNQPQHF.

This clone was seen a handful of times. The chain joins TRBV10-3 to TRBJ2-1, with 12 bases fitting TRBD2. The germline gives CDR1 ENHRY, CDR2 SYGVKD. The CDR3 totals 13 residues. V lost 4 bases and J lost 10; bases outside the gene matches: 2. CDR3 DNA: TGTGCCATCAGTGGAGGACTAGCGGGGGAGCAGTTCTTC. Protein sequence: CAISGGLAGEQFF.

In nucleotides, the CDR3 is TGTGCCAGCAGCCAAGGTTCCGGGACAGGCAATTCACCCCTCCACTTT. Translation: CASSQGSGTGNSPLHF. J is TRBJ1-6 and V is TRBV4-2, with TRBD1 identical over 8 bases. Looked up from germline, CDR1 is LGHNA and CDR2 is YNFKEQ. The CDR3 is 16 amino acids. The junction had 6 bases not matched to a gene; V was cut back by 1 base and J by 7 bases.

This clone was seen a handful of times. The chain links TRBV2 to TRBJ1-5; maybe TRBD1 (6 bases). This CDR3 comprises 14 residues. Trimming removed 8 bases at V and 6 bases at J, with 17 bases between. Looked up from germline, CDR1 is SNHLY and CDR2 is FYNNEI. CDR3 residues: CASSPLGGSQPQHF. CDR3 nucleotides: TGTGCCAGCTCCCCATTGGGGGGCAGTCAGCCCCAGCATTTT.

This clone was found a few times. This CDR3 is CASRPETYEQYF. CDR3 coding DNA: TGTGCCAGCAGGCCAGAGACCTACGAGCAGTACTTC. This chain links TRBV2 with TRBJ2-7; D not certain. Germline V gives CDR1 SNHLY, CDR2 FYNNEI. This CDR3 is built from 12 residues. Trimming stripped 6 bases from V and 2 bases from J, with 8 bases between.

Here the CDR3 DNA reads TGTGCCAGCAGCCCCCAAGACGTTGGCGAGCAGTTCTTC. It encodes CASSPQDVGEQFF. The chain combines TRBV14 with TRBJ2-1; D remains ambiguous. Germline V gives CDR1 SGHDN, CDR2 FVKESK. V lost 4 bases to trimming and J lost 10 bases, with 14 bases between them. The CDR3 is 13 residues long.

The rearrangement uses TRBV9 and TRBJ1-1; no reliable D call. The germline gives CDR1 SGDLS, CDR2 YYNGEE. There are 14 residues in the CDR3. Trimming cost V 0 bases and J 6 bases, with 12 bases left between them. CDR3 DNA: TGTGCCAGCAGCGTAGATCCCCTCGGCGCTGAAGCTTTCTTT. It encodes CASSVDPLGAEAFF.